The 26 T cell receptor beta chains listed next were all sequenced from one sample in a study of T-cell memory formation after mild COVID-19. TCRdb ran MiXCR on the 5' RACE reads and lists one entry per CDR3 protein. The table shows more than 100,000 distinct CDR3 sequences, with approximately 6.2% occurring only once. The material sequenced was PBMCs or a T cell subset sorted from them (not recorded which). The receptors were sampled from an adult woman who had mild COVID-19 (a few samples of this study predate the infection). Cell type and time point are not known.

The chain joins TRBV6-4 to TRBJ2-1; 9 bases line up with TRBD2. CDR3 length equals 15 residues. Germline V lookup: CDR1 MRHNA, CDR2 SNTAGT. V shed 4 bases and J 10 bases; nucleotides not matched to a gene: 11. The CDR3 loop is CASSGELAGVMEQFF. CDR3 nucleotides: TGTGCCAGCAGTGGTGAACTAGCGGGCGTGATGGAGCAGTTCTTC.

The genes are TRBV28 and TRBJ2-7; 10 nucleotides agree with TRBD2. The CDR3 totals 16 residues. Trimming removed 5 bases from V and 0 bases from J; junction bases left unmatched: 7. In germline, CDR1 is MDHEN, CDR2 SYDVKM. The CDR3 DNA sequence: TGTGCCAGCAGTACCCCTAGCGGGGGCTCCTCCTACGAGCAGTACTTC. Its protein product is CASSTPSGGSSYEQYF.

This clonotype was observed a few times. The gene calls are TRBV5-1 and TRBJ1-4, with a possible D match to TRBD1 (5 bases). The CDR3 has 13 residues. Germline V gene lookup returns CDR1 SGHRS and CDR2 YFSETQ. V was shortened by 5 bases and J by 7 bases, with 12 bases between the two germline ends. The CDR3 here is CASSAGRGEKLFF. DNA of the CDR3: TGCGCCAGCAGTGCGGGGCGCGGTGAAAAACTGTTTTTT.

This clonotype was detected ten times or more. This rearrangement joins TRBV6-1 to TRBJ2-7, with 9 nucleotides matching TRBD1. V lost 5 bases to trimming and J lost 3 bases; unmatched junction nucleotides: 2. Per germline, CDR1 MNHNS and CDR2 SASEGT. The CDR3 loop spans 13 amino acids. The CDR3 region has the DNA TGTGCCAGCAGTACAGGGGGCGGCTACGAGCAGTACTTC. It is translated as CASSTGGGYEQYF.

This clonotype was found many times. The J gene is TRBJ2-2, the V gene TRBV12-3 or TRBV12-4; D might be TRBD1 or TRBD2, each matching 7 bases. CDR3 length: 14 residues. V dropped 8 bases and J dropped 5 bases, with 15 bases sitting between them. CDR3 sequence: CASGPGGGTGELFF. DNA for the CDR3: TGTGCCAGCGGCCCAGGGGGGGGGACCGGGGAGCTGTTTTTT.

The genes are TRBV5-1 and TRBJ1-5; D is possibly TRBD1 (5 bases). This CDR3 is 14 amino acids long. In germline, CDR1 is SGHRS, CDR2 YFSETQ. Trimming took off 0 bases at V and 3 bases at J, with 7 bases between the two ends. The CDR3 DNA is TGCGCCAGCAGCTTGGAAGGGGTCAATCAGCCCCAGCATTTT. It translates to CASSLEGVNQPQHF.

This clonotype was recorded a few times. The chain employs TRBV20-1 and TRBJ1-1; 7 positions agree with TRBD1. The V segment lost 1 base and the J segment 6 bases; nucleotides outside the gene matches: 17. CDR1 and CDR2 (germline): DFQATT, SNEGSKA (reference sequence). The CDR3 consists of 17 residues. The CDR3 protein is CSARANQHRQGWAEAFF. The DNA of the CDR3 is TGCAGTGCTAGAGCAAACCAACACCGACAGGGATGGGCTGAAGCTTTCTTT.

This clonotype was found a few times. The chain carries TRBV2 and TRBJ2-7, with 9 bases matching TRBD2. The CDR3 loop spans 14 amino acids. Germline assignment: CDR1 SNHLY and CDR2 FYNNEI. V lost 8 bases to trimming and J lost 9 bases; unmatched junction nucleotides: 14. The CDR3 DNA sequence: TGTGCCAGCTCCACCCGGACTAGCGCACAGACGCAGTACTTC. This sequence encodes CASSTRTSAQTQYF.

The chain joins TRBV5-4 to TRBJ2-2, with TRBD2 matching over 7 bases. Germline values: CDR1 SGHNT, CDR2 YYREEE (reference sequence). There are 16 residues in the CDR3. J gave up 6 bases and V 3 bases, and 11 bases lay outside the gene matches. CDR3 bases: TGTGCCAGCAGCTCTATTGCGGGGGTGGTGCCCGGGGAGCTGTTTTTT. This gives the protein CASSSIAGVVPGELFF.

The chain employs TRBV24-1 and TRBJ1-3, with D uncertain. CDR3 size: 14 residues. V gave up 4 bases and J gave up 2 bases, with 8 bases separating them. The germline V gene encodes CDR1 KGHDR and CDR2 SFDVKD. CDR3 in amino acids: CATSDPPPGNTIYF. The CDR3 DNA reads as TGTGCCACCAGTGACCCTCCTCCTGGAAACACCATATATTTT.

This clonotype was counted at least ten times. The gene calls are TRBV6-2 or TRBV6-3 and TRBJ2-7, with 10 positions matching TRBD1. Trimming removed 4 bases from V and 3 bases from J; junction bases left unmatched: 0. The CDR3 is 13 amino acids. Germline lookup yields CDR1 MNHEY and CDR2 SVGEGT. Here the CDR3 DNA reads TGTGCCAGCAGTTGGACAGGGGGCTACGAGCAGTACTTC. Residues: CASSWTGGYEQYF.

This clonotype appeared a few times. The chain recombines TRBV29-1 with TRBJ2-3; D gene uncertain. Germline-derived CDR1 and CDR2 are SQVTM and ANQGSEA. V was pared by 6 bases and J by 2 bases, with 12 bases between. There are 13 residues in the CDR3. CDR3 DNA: TGCAGCGTGCTTCGGAGCCCCACAGATACGCAGTATTTT. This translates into CSVLRSPTDTQYF.

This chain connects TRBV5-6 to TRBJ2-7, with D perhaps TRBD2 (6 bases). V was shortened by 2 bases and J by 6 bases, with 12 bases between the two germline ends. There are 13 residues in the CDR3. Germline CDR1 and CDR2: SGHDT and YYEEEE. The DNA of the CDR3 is TGTGCCAGCAGCTTTCGACTAGTTCGCGAGCAGTACTTC. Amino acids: CASSFRLVREQYF.

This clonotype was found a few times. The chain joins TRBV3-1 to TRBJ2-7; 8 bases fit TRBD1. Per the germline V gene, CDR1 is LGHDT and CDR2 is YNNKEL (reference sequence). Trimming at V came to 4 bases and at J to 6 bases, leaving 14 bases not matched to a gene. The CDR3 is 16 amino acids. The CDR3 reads CASSRHGQGSRAEQYF. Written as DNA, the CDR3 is TGTGCCAGCAGCCGGCATGGACAGGGTTCTAGAGCCGAGCAGTACTTC.

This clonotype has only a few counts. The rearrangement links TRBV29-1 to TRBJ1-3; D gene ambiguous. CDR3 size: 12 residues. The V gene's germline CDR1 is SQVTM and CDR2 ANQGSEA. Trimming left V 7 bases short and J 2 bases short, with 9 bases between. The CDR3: CSGSSAGNTIYF. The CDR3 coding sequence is TGCAGCGGGAGTTCAGCTGGAAACACCATATATTTT.

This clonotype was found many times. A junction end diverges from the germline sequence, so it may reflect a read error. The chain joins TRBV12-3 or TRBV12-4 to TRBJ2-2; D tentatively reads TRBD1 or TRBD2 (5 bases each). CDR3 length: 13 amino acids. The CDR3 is CASSLGTAGELFF. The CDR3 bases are TGTGCCAGCAGCTTAGGGACCGCCGGGGAGCTGTTTTTT.

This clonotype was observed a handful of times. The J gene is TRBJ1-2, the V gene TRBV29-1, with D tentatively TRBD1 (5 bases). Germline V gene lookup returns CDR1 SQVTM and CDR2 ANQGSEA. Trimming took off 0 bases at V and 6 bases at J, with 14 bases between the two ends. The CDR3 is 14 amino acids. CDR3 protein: CSVEDWGRDNGYTF. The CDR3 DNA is TGCAGCGTTGAAGATTGGGGCAGGGATAATGGCTACACCTTC.

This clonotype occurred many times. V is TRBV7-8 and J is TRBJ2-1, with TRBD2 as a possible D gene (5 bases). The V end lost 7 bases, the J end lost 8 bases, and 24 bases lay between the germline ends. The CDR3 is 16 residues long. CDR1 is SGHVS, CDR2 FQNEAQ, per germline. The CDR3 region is CASNRRHRDVDDEQFF. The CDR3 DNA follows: TGTGCCAGCAACCGTCGGCACCGGGATGTCGACGATGAGCAGTTCTTC. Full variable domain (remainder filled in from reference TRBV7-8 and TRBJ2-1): GAGVSQSPRYKVAKRGQDVALRCDPISGHVSLFWYQQALGQGPEFLTYFQNEAQLDKSGLPSDRFFAERPEGSVSTLKIQRTQQEDSAVYLCASNRRHRDVDDEQFFGPGTRLTVL.

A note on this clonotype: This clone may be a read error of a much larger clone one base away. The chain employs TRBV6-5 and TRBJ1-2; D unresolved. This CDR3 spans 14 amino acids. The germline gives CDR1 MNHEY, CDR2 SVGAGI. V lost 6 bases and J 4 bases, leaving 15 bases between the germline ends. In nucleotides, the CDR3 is TGTGCCAGCAGCACCGTAGGGTTTTTCTATGGCTACACCTTC. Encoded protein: CASSTVGFFYGYTF.

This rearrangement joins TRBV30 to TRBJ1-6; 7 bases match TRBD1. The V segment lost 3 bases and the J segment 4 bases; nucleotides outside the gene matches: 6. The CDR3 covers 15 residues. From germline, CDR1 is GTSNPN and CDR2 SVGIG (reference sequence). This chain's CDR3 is CAWRGDSYYNSPLHF. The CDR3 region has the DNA TGTGCCTGGAGAGGGGACAGTTATTATAATTCACCCCTCCACTTT.

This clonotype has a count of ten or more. The CDR3 DNA reads TGCGCCAGCAGCTTAACCGGGACAGTCTACGAGCAGTACTTC. Amino acids: CASSLTGTVYEQYF. The chain employs TRBV5-1 and TRBJ2-7; TRBD1 matches 7 bases. Germline CDR1 SGHRS, CDR2 YFSETQ. V dropped 2 bases and J dropped 3; count of bases not matched to a gene: 5. CDR3 length equals 14 residues.

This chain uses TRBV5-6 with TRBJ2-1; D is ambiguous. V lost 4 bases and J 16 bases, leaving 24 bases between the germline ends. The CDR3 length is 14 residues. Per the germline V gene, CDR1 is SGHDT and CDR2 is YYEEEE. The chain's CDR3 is CASSRPPAAVGLFF. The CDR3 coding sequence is TGTGCCAGCAGCCGACCGCCAGCTGCAGTCGGTTTATTCTTC.

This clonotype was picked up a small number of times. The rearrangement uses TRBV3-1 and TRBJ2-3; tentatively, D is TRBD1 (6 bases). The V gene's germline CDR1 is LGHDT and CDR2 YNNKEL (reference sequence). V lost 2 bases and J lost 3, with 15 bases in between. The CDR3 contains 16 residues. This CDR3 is CASSQQGSLATDTQYF. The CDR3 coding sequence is TGTGCCAGCAGCCAACAGGGGAGTCTAGCAACAGATACGCAGTATTTT.

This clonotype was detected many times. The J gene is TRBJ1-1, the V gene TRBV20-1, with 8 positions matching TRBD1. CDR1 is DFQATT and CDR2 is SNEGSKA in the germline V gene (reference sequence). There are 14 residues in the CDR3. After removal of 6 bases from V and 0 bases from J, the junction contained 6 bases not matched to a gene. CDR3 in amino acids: CSARRTGMNTEAFF. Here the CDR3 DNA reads TGCAGTGCGAGGAGGACAGGGATGAACACTGAAGCTTTCTTT.

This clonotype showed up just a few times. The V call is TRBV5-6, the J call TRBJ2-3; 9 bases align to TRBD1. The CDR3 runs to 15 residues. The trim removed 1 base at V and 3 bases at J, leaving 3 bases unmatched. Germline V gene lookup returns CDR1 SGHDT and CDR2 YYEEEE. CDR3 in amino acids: CASSLLDRGTDTQYF. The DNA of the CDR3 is TGTGCCAGCAGCTTGCTCGACAGGGGGACAGATACGCAGTATTTT. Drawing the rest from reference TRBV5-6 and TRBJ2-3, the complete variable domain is DAGVTQSPTHLIKTRGQQVTLRCSPKSGHDTVSWYQQALGQGPQFIFQYYEEEERQRGNFPDRFSGHQFPNYSSELNVNALLLGDSALYLCASSLLDRGTDTQYFGPGTRLTVL.

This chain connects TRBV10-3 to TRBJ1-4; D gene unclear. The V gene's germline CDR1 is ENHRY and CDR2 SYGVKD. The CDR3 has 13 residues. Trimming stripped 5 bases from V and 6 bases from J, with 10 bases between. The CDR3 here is CAISFSSDEKLFF. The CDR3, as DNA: TGTGCCATCAGTTTTAGCAGCGATGAAAAACTGTTTTTT.